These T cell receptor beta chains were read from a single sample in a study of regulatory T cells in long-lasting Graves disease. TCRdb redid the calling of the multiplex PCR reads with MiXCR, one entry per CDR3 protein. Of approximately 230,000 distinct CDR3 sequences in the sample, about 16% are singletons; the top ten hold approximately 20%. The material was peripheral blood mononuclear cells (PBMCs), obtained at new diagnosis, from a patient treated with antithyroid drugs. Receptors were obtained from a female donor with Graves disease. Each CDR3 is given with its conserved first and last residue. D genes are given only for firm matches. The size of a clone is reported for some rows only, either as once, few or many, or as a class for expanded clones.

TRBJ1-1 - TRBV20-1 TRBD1 CSARDRGQLNTEAFF TGCAGTGCTCGGGACAGGGGGCAATTGAACACTGAAGCTTTCTTT
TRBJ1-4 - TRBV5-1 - CASSLARQGGLLMKNCFF -
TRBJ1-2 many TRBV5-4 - CASSLGGSGASNYGYTF TGTGCCAGCAGCTTGGGGGGTTCGGGGGCTTCTAACTATGGCTACACCTTC
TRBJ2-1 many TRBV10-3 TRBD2 CAISGGTSGLNEQFF TGTGCCATCAGTGGGGGGACTAGCGGCCTTAATGAGCAGTTCTTC
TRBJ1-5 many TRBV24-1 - CATSDLQRGRQPQHF TGTGCCACCAGTGATTTGCAGCGGGGGCGTCAGCCCCAGCATTTT
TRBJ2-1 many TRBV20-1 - CSARDNEQFF TGCAGTGCTCGTGACAATGAGCAGTTCTTC
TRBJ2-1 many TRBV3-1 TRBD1 CASSLTGDNEQFF TGTGCCAGCAGCTTGACAGGGGACAATGAGCAGTTCTTC
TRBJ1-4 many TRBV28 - CASRVEGEKLFF TGTGCCAGCAGGGTAGAAGGCGAAAAACTGTTTTTT
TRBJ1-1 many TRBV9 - CASSPGQQNTEAFF TGTGCCAGCAGCCCAGGACAGCAGAACACTGAAGCTTTCTTT
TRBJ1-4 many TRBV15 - CATSRDMKLEKLFF TGTGCCACCAGCAGAGACATGAAACTAGAAAAACTGTTTTTT
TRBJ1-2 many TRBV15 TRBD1 CATSSSPTGTGVGYTF TGTGCCACCAGCAGCAGCCCTACCGGGACAGGGGTCGGCTACACCTTC
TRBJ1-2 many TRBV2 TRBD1 CASSPADRGLRGYTF TGTGCCAGCAGTCCTGCGGACAGGGGGCTTCGTGGCTACACCTTC
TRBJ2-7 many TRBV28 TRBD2 CASSPLGREGNEQYF TGTGCCAGCAGCCCGCTGGGGCGGGAGGGCAACGAGCAGTACTTC
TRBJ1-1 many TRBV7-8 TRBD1 CASSPMGQTLNTEAFF TGTGCCAGCAGCCCAATGGGACAGACTTTGAACACTGAAGCTTTCTTT
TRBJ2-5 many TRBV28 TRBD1 CASSPGTGRQETQYF TGTGCCAGCAGCCCCGGGACAGGTCGACAAGAGACCCAGTACTTC
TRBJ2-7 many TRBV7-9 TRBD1 CASSPGTGNYEQYF TGTGCCAGCAGCCCCGGGACAGGCAACTACGAGCAGTACTTC
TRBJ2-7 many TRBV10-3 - CAISPGTSEQYF TGTGCCATCAGCCCCGGGACATCCGAGCAGTACTTC
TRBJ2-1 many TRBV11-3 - CASSLSGYAYNEQFF TGTGCCAGCAGCTTATCAGGGTACGCCTACAATGAGCAGTTCTTC
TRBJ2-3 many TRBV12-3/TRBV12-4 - CASREGQWADTQYF TGTGCCAGCAGGGAGGGCCAGTGGGCAGATACGCAGTATTTT